These 26 T cell receptor beta chains were sequenced from one sample in a study of T-cell memory formation after mild COVID-19. Each CDR3 protein gets one entry after TCRdb re-called the 5' RACE reads with MiXCR. The sample contains approximately 210,000 distinct CDR3 sequences, under 30% of which appear only once. Specimen: PBMCs or a T cell subset sorted from them (not recorded which). Every receptor here comes from an adult woman who had mild COVID-19 (a few samples of this study predate the infection). Cell type and time point are not known.

In this sample, this clonotype turned up a few times. This chain joins TRBV5-1 and TRBJ2-7; no clear D. V lost 1 base to trimming and J lost 3 bases, with 8 bases between them. From germline, CDR1 is SGHRS and CDR2 YFSETQ. The CDR3 covers 13 residues. The DNA for the CDR3 is TGCGCCAGCAGCTTGAAAAACAACTACGAGCAGTACTTC. It specifies CASSLKNNYEQYF.

This chain uses TRBV9 with TRBJ2-2; D is possibly TRBD2 (5 bases). Germline CDR1 and CDR2: SGDLS and YYNGEE. This CDR3 has 15 amino acids. The V and J ends lost 0 bases and 3 bases respectively, with 9 bases between them. The CDR3 protein is CASSVERLDTGELFF. The CDR3 bases are TGTGCCAGCAGCGTAGAGCGGTTGGACACCGGGGAGCTGTTTTTT.

V is TRBV5-1 and J is TRBJ2-1; the match to TRBD2 covers 8 bases. The CDR3 length is 18 residues. Germline CDR1 is SGHRS and CDR2 is YFSETQ. The V segment lost 4 bases and the J segment 4 bases; nucleotides outside the gene matches: 16. The CDR3 sequence is CASSRGVMLAGQYNEQFF. The CDR3 DNA is TGCGCCAGCAGCCGCGGCGTTATGCTAGCGGGTCAATACAATGAGCAGTTCTTC.

Notes on this clonotype: This may be a read error, as it is one base from a much larger clone. The gene calls are TRBV13 and TRBJ1-2, with 7 nucleotides matching TRBD1. Germline V CDR1 and CDR2: PRHDT, FYEKMQ (reference sequence). Germline trimming cut 5 bases from V and 2 bases from J; bases unmatched to any gene: 2. CDR3 length: 13 residues. This chain's CDR3 is CASSAGQNYGYTF. CDR3 bases: TGTGCCAGCAGCGCGGGACAGAACTATGGCTACACCTTC.

This clonotype appeared once. The chain uses TRBV27 and TRBJ2-6, with 7 positions matching TRBD1. The CDR3 sequence is 18 residues long. Germline V gene sequence: CDR1 MNHEY, CDR2 SMNVEV (reference sequence). The junction had 11 bases not matched to a gene; V was cut back by 6 bases and J by 0 bases. The CDR3 sequence is CASSRGQIGISGANVLTF. The CDR3 region has the DNA TGTGCCAGCAGCCGGGGACAGATAGGAATCTCTGGGGCCAACGTCCTGACTTTC.

This clonotype was recorded a few times. The J gene is TRBJ1-1, the V gene TRBV12-3 or TRBV12-4; D perhaps matches TRBD1 (5 bases). CDR3 length: 14 amino acids. The V gene lost 4 bases and the J gene lost 4 bases, with 13 bases spanning the gap. The CDR3 DNA follows: TGTGCCAGCAGTTCACACGGGGCCGCCACTGAAGCTTTCTTT. Translating gives CASSSHGAATEAFF.

This rearrangement joins TRBV14 to TRBJ1-1; D remains ambiguous. CDR3 length: 15 amino acids. V lost 8 bases and J lost 3, with 19 bases in between. Germline V lookup: CDR1 SGHDN, CDR2 FVKESK. The DNA of the CDR3 is TGTGCCAGCGGCTTACTGGGCCGACCGGACACTGAAGCTTTCTTT. It translates to CASGLLGRPDTEAFF.

The chain has TRBV6-6 and TRBJ2-3; 13 nucleotides line up with TRBD2. CDR1 and CDR2 (germline): MNHNY, SVGAGI (reference sequence). After removal of 6 bases from V and 3 bases from J, the junction contained 3 bases not matched to a gene. CDR3 length: 15 amino acids. CDR3 coding DNA: TGTGCCAGCAGATGGACTAGCGGGGGAACAGATACGCAGTATTTT. Its translation: CASRWTSGGTDTQYF.

This clonotype was found many times. The chain has TRBV5-5 and TRBJ2-1; TRBD2 aligns across 7 bases. CDR3 length equals 14 residues. The V and J ends lost 1 base and 2 bases, in that order; junction bases with no gene match: 0. Looked up from germline, CDR1 is SGHKS and CDR2 is YYEKEE (reference sequence). The DNA for the CDR3 is TGTGCCAGCAGCTTGACTAGCGCCTACAATGAGCAGTTCTTC. Protein: CASSLTSAYNEQFF.

The J gene is TRBJ1-1, the V gene TRBV6-5; possible D gene TRBD1, 5 bases. Trimming stripped 6 bases from V and 1 base from J, with 12 bases between. The CDR3 extends over 14 amino acids. Germline CDR1 MNHEY, CDR2 SVGAGI. The CDR3 sequence: CASRRVGGNTEAFF. CDR3 in DNA: TGTGCCAGCAGAAGGGTCGGGGGGAACACTGAAGCTTTCTTT.

Written as DNA, the CDR3 is TGTGCCAGCAGTGGGGTCTACCTCGTAGGCGGCCAAGAGACCCAGTACTTC. Amino acid sequence: CASSGVYLVGGQETQYF. The V gene is TRBV6-1, the J gene TRBJ2-5; D gene unclear. Germline CDR1 is MNHNS and CDR2 is SASEGT. The V end was cut by 4 bases, the J end by 1 base, with 19 bases between. The CDR3 consists of 17 residues.

The chain recombines TRBV5-1 with TRBJ2-5; TRBD1 agrees at 7 bases. Germline lookup yields CDR1 SGHRS and CDR2 YFSETQ. The trim removed 0 bases at V and 4 bases at J, leaving 12 bases unmatched. The CDR3 has 17 residues. CDR3 coding DNA: TGCGCCAGCAGCTTGGGACTAAGGGGGCCAGGGATAGAGACCCAGTACTTC. This sequence encodes CASSLGLRGPGIETQYF.

Only a few counts were recorded for this clonotype. The V call is TRBV9, the J call TRBJ2-5, with 7 bases matching TRBD2. Germline loops: CDR1 SGDLS, CDR2 YYNGEE. This CDR3 is 13 amino acids long. The V and J ends lost 2 bases and 4 bases, in that order; junction bases with no gene match: 2. The CDR3 DNA follows: TGTGCCAGCAGCGTTGGACTAGGAGAGACCCAGTACTTC. Residues: CASSVGLGETQYF. Full variable domain (rest looked up from reference TRBV9 and TRBJ2-5): DSGVTQTPKHLITATGQRVTLRCSPRSGDLSVYWYQQSLDQGLQFLIQYYNGEERAKGNILERFSAQQFPDLHSELNLSSLELGDSALYFCASSVGLGETQYFGPGTRLLVL.

The chain uses TRBV7-3 and TRBJ2-2; no clear D. CDR1 and CDR2 (germline): SGHTA, FQGTGA. V gave up 5 bases and J gave up 5 bases, with 9 bases separating them. The CDR3 is made up of 13 amino acids. This chain's CDR3 is CASSPKKTGELFF. The CDR3 coding sequence is TGTGCCAGCAGCCCAAAGAAGACCGGGGAGCTGTTTTTT.

This clonotype was counted only a few times. The chain is built from TRBV20-1 and TRBJ2-5; tentative D call: TRBD2 (5 bases). This CDR3 spans 15 amino acids. V shed 5 bases and J shed 5 bases, with 21 bases lying between them. In germline, CDR1 is DFQATT, CDR2 SNEGSKA (reference sequence). CDR3 sequence (DNA): TGCAGTGCTTCCCCGACTATGGGGTTAGGTGAGACCCAGTACTTC. Protein sequence: CSASPTMGLGETQYF.

This chain uses TRBV12-3 or TRBV12-4 with TRBJ2-7; 7 nucleotides match TRBD2. The CDR3 spans 16 residues. V lost 6 bases and J lost 5; bases outside the gene matches: 16. The CDR3 region is CASSPRSAGVGNEQYF. Here the CDR3 DNA reads TGTGCCAGCAGCCCTAGAAGCGCGGGAGTTGGGAACGAGCAGTACTTC.

In nucleotides, the CDR3 is TGCAGCGTGGTGATCGGGTCCAGGAACACCGGGGAGCTGTTTTTT. Translation gives CSVVIGSRNTGELFF. The V and J genes are TRBV29-1 and TRBJ2-2; D is undetermined. Between the trimmed V and J ends, which lost 6 bases and 1 base, there was a span of 15 bases. Germline assignment: CDR1 SQVTM and CDR2 ANQGSEA. This CDR3 spans 15 amino acids.

The chain is built from TRBV20-1 and TRBJ2-7; D tentatively fits TRBD1 or TRBD2 (6 bases each). The CDR3 extends over 14 amino acids. V was cut by 6 bases and J by 2 bases, with 17 bases left in between. CDR1 and CDR2 from the germline V gene are DFQATT and SNEGSKA (reference sequence). CDR3 nucleotide sequence: TGCAGTGCCCGCCCCGCAGGGGAGGCCTACGAGCAGTACTTC. Translation: CSARPAGEAYEQYF.

The chain combines TRBV24-1 with TRBJ2-3, with D perhaps matching TRBD1 (8 bases). The CDR3 is 14 amino acids. V dropped 7 bases and J dropped 4 bases, with 14 bases sitting between them. The germline gives CDR1 KGHDR, CDR2 SFDVKD. The CDR3 bases are TGTGCCACCAGCAACAGGGGGGGTCCAGATACGCAGTATTTT. Protein: CATSNRGGPDTQYF.

CDR3 DNA: TGTGCCAGCAGTTACTCGGCGGGAGGCACCGGGGCCAACATTCAGTACTTC. As protein: CASSYSAGGTGANIQYF. The chain is built from TRBV6-6 and TRBJ2-4, with 8 positions matching TRBD2. Germline-derived CDR1 and CDR2 are MNHNY and SVGAGI (reference sequence). The CDR3 spans 17 residues. Trimming at V came to 0 bases and at J to 7 bases, leaving 11 bases not matched to a gene.

The chain recombines TRBV6-5 with TRBJ2-4, with TRBD2 as a possible D gene (6 bases). V lost 3 bases and J lost 3, with 18 bases in between. This CDR3 is 17 amino acids long. In germline, CDR1 is MNHEY, CDR2 SVGAGI. CDR3 region: CASSYGHLGGSKNIQYF. The CDR3 coding sequence is TGTGCCAGCAGTTATGGGCACCTGGGGGGAAGCAAAAACATTCAGTACTTC.

V is TRBV29-1 and J is TRBJ2-2; no definite D call. The germline V gene encodes CDR1 SQVTM and CDR2 ANQGSEA. CDR3 size: 13 residues. V dropped 6 bases and J dropped 4 bases, with 12 bases sitting between them. The CDR3 loop reads CSVGWARTGELFF. The CDR3 DNA sequence: TGCAGCGTAGGCTGGGCCCGCACCGGGGAGCTGTTTTTT.

Notes on this clonotype: The CDR3 does not end in the conserved phenylalanine or tryptophan, so this is likely a read error. It is unclear where the CDR3 begins or ends on the DNA, so no DNA is shown, and the CDR3 is as TCRdb lists it. The chain has TRBV29-1 and TRBJ2-1; the listed D gene, TRBD2, was not tested against the DNA. A total of 11 residues make up the CDR3, ends included. CDR1 is SQVTM, CDR2 ANQGSEA, per germline. The CDR3 spells CSVEANGRPLL.

The rearrangement uses TRBV12-3 or TRBV12-4 and TRBJ2-3; 11 bases agree with TRBD1. The ends lost 6 bases at V and 5 bases at J; junction bases unmatched: 7. The CDR3 has 15 amino acids. The CDR3 loop is CASSFTGTGGDTQYF. For the CDR3, the DNA is TGTGCCAGCAGCTTTACCGGGACAGGGGGAGATACGCAGTATTTT.

This clonotype has more than one count but fewer than ten. V is TRBV7-9 and J is TRBJ1-6; 9 bases agree with TRBD1. V shed 5 bases, J shed 5 bases, and the junction held 7 bases outside the gene matches. The V gene's germline CDR1 is SEHNR and CDR2 FQNEAQ (reference sequence). The CDR3 covers 16 residues. The CDR3 is CASSPRDRADNSPLHF. The CDR3 nucleotides read TGTGCCAGCAGCCCCAGGGACAGGGCCGATAATTCACCCCTCCACTTT.

The genes are TRBV12-3 or TRBV12-4 and TRBJ2-3; D is perhaps TRBD2 (6 bases). Trimming stripped 0 bases from V and 7 bases from J, with 14 bases between. The length of the CDR3 is 15 residues. The CDR3 nucleotides read TGTGCCAGCAGTTTAGCAAGGAGGGCCGGATATACGCAGTATTTT. Its translation is CASSLARRAGYTQYF.